This T cell receptor (beta chain) originates from a study of T cell responses to AZD1222 COVID-19 vaccine. Clones were read by immunoSEQ multiplex PCR, and TCRdb kept only the in-frame ones, dropping some. The table includes under 150,000 clones, about 93% detected once. The TCR was taken from an adult in good health. The input for sequencing was peripheral blood, taken on day 0 of AZD1222 vaccination.

The CDR3: CASSELGFPSGGGELFF. The CDR3 DNA reads as TGTGCCAGCAGTGAACTGGGTTTCCCTAGCGGCGGCGGGGAGCTGTTTTTT. The rearrangement uses TRBV2 and TRBJ2-2, with 7 positions matching TRBD2. The germline V gene has CDR1 SNHLY and CDR2 FYNNEI. The CDR3 runs to 17 residues. Trimming took 2 bases from V and 7 from J; bases not matched to a gene: 13.